The next 10 T cell receptor beta chains were all read from a single sample in a study of blood T cell repertoires in COVID-19. Produced via immunoSEQ multiplex PCR; TCRdb's table is partial and in-frame only. Here the sample spans 60,000 to 90,000 clones, about 88% being singletons. Sequenced input: peripheral blood. The receptors shown here come from a human donor in a cohort sampled during active COVID-19.

The V and J genes are TRBV24-1 and TRBJ2-1, with D unclear. Germline CDR1 is KGHDR and CDR2 is SFDVKD. CDR3 length: 16 amino acids. V was pared by 4 bases and J by 9 bases, with 21 bases between. The CDR3 loop reads CATSDYRPQQKVEQFF. The CDR3 DNA follows: TGTGCCACCAGTGACTATAGGCCTCAACAGAAAGTTGAGCAGTTCTTC.

The rearrangement joins TRBV4-3 to TRBJ1-2; TRBD1 is a possible D gene (6 bases). The CDR3 spans 15 residues. The germline CDR1 and CDR2 sequences are LGHNA and YSLEER. V shed 4 bases and J shed 4 bases, with 16 bases lying between them. For the CDR3, the DNA is TGCGCCAGCAGCCTCGAGGGGGAGGGCGGCTATGGCTACACCTTC. Encoded protein: CASSLEGEGGYGYTF.

This chain links TRBV9 with TRBJ2-5, with D maybe TRBD2 (7 bases). The CDR3 contains 15 residues. Trimming removed 0 bases from V and 5 bases from J, with 14 bases in between. Germline V CDR1 and CDR2: SGDLS, YYNGEE. The CDR3 is CASSVAGGRVETQYF. CDR3 nucleotide sequence: TGTGCCAGCAGCGTAGCCGGGGGGCGAGTCGAGACCCAGTACTTC. Based on the CDR3 plus reference TRBV9 and TRBJ2-5, the full variable domain is DSGVTQTPKHLITATGQRVTLRCSPRSGDLSVYWYQQSLDQGLQFLIQYYNGEERAKGNILERFSAQQFPDLHSELNLSSLELGDSALYFCASSVAGGRVETQYFGPGTRLLVL.

The CDR3 reads CASSPPPDRVGYTF. Here the CDR3 DNA reads TGTGCCAGCAGTCCACCCCCGGACAGGGTTGGCTACACCTTC. The chain uses TRBV2 and TRBJ1-2; TRBD1 aligns across 8 bases. This CDR3 region has 14 residues. Germline V lookup: CDR1 SNHLY, CDR2 FYNNEI. V was clipped by 5 bases and J by 7 bases; unmatched bases: 9. The whole variable domain, filled in from reference TRBV2 and TRBJ1-2, reads EPEVTQTPSHQVTQMGQEVILRCVPISNHLYFYWYRQILGQKVEFLVSFYNNEISEKSEIFDDQFSVERPDGSNFTLKIRSTKLEDSAMYFCASSPPPDRVGYTFGSGTRLTVV.

The chain joins TRBV12-5 to TRBJ1-3, with a possible D match to TRBD1 (6 bases). Germline lookup yields CDR1 LGHNT and CDR2 FRNRAP. The CDR3 is made up of 14 amino acids. The ends were cut back, 6 bases at V and 2 bases at J, with 11 bases in the middle. CDR3 residues: CASGTTGTGNTIYF. CDR3 DNA: TGTGCTAGTGGAACCACAGGGACTGGAAACACCATATATTTT.

V usage is TRBV19 and J usage is TRBJ2-1; 11 bases map to TRBD1. The CDR3 is 15 amino acids. Trimming removed 5 bases from V and 8 bases from J; junction bases left unmatched: 8. Looked up from germline, CDR1 is LNHDA and CDR2 is SQIVND (reference sequence). CDR3 sequence: CASSAGQGALYEQFF. CDR3 DNA sequence: TGTGCCAGTAGTGCAGGACAGGGGGCGCTGTATGAGCAGTTCTTC.

In its sample, this clone was seen a few times. The chain is built from TRBV28 and TRBJ2-2; 9 bases line up with TRBD2. This CDR3 is built from 14 residues. With 7 bases clipped from V and 4 bases from J, the junction kept 4 bases outside the gene matches. Germline-derived CDR1 and CDR2 are MDHEN and SYDVKM. CDR3 bases: TGTGCCAGCATATCGGGACTAGCCACCGGGGAGCTGTTTTTT. This sequence encodes CASISGLATGELFF.

V usage is TRBV19 and J usage is TRBJ1-4, with D possibly TRBD1 on 5 matching bases. The V end lost 3 bases, the J end lost 3 bases, and 11 bases lay between the germline ends. The germline gives CDR1 LNHDA, CDR2 SQIVND (reference sequence). The CDR3 extends over 15 amino acids. The chain's CDR3 is CASSIRVNANEKLFF. CDR3 bases: TGTGCCAGTAGTATCAGGGTTAACGCTAATGAAAAACTGTTTTTT.

The V and J genes are TRBV5-1 and TRBJ1-4; tentative D call: TRBD1 (6 bases). Germline V lookup: CDR1 SGHRS, CDR2 YFSETQ. The CDR3 contains 14 residues. Trimming cost V 3 bases and J 7 bases, with 13 bases left between them. CDR3 nucleotides: TGCGCCAGCAGCTCGGGACAAAAAGGTGAAAAACTGTTTTTT. Translated, it gives CASSSGQKGEKLFF.

The chain recombines TRBV7-6 with TRBJ2-7, with 11 bases matching TRBD1. Trimming took 1 base from V and 7 from J; bases not matched to a gene: 3. From germline, CDR1 is SGHVS and CDR2 FNYEAQ. This CDR3 contains 14 residues. CDR3 nucleotide sequence: TGTGCCAGCAGCTTAGGGACAGGGGGCGGTGAGCAGTACTTC. As protein: CASSLGTGGGEQYF.